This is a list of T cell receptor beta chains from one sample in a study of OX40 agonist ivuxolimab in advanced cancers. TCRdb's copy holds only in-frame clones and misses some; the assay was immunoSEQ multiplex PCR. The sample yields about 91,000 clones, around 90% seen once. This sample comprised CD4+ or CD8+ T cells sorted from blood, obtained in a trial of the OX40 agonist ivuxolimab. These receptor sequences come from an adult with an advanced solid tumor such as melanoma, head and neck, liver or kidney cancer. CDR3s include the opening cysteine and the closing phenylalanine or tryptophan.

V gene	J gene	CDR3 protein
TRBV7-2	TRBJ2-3	CASGEGKGLAGRADTQYF
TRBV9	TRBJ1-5	CASSPRGPDQPQHF
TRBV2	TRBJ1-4	CASNGGVGNEKLFF
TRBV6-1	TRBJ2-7	CASSEAADLQQYF
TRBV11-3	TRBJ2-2	CASSQIKTGELFF
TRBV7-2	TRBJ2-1	CASSLEGGTGMQFF
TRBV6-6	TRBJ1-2	CASSYGSGRGDYGYTF
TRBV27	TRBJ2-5	CASSPGAGQYQETQYF
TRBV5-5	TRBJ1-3	CASSLWVQGFSGNTIYF
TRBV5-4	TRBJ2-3	CASSTSKRGSTDTQYF
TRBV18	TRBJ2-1	CASSPRAGRNNEQFF
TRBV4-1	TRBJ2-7	CASSQDPRGLDRREQYF
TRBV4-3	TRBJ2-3	CASSQRATPGRNTDTQYF
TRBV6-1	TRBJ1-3	CASSEIEPRRGNTIYF
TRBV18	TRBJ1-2	CASSISKDRGHAF
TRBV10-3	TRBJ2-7	CAISPGPPTGEQYF